This TCR beta chain came from a study of naive and memory T cell subsets. Findings and limits, study-wide: A clonotype means one alpha or beta sequence, not an alpha/beta pair. Over 95% of naive TCR sequences appeared only once after error correction, unlike memory subsets.

The CDR3 has 14 residues. CDR1 and CDR2 from the germline V gene are SEHNR and FQNEAQ (reference sequence). Trimming stripped 5 bases from V and 4 bases from J, with 14 bases between. CD8 T cells were positively selected from what remained after CD4 positive selection. Two oligonucleotides, mixed equimolar, formed the beta constant-region primer covering TRBC1 and TRBC2. The ligated cDNA underwent four PCR rounds using SP2 and nested alpha and beta constant-region primers. TCRdb recomputed calls from the UMI-ligation and nested PCR reads with MiXCR, one row per CDR3 protein. The sample includes some 110,000 distinct CDR3 sequences, 36% seen only once; the top ten take approximately 0.9%. Regarding this clonotype: Antigen specificity is unknown.

The genes are TRBV7-9 and TRBJ1-1, with D maybe TRBD1 (5 bases). The TCR originated in a human donor in good health. The sequencing sample was made of central memory CD4+ T cells from blood. The CDR3 protein is CASSLPERGTEAFF. The CDR3 DNA follows: TGTGCCAGCAGCCTTCCGGAGAGGGGCACTGAAGCTTTCTTT.